This TCR beta chain was captured in a study of cytomegalovirus exposure and HLA in healthy donors (dated by TCRdb to 2015 to 2018). Background for the entire study: According to a later analysis, one platform produced both the 120 validation repertoires and the roughly 660 repertoires of the first cohort. High-throughput TCR immunosequencing, statistical association of individual TCRs with disease status, and machine learning were combined to predict cytomegalovirus infection status. The study was designed to test whether signatures of past pathogen exposure could be identified by cataloging public T cell receptors. In addition to the first cohort of 666 subjects, a separate validation cohort of 120 different subjects was used.

The library was prepared using the immunoSEQ multiplex PCR assay. The study's own analysis went as follows. A statistical classification framework was built to diagnose cytomegalovirus status from the catalog of TCR beta chain sequences. The table was pulled from immuneACCESS by TCRdb, which kept in-frame rearrangements only. Such tables lose some clones; where checked, under half of the loss comes from unresolved V genes, and the rest has no known cause. The V and J calls and the clone size are those of that table, but D and trimming were determined from the DNA. For this sample there are over 100,000 clones; 89% appear just once. 1% to 1.5% of the sample is held by the ten biggest clonotypes. Comment on this clone: Its binding antigen is unknown. Base qualities are not provided; no much larger clone lies one nucleotide away.

Separate from the approximately 700-subject first cohort, the validation cohort of 95 to 150 subjects was the group to which the donors belonged. Paper-wide results and their limitations: Cytomegalovirus status was reported to be diagnosed by the classifier with high specificity and sensitivity in both the original and validation cohorts. A total of fewer than 200 TCR beta chains were listed by the study as associated with cytomegalovirus. It was suggested by the authors that the approach could potentially be generalized to other disease states and immunological phenotypes. Three of the identified cytomegalovirus-associated TCR beta chains were confirmed in vitro to be specific for cytomegalovirus antigens. A later analysis lacked HLA typing for the validation cohort, so it scored co-occurrence in that cohort across all 110 or so repertoires. While some public TCRs were present in many individuals, most TCR sequences turned up only very rarely across donors. Of the cluster scores, around 95% were above 0 in a later analysis, which found that TCRs clustered in the first cohort also tended to co-occur in the 120 validation repertoires.

V is pared back by 5 bases and J by 0 bases, with 15 bases lying between the germline termini. Including cysteine and phenylalanine, the CDR3 has 16 amino acids. CDR3 DNA is the only sequence kept; it has 48 bases, read in frame from the first base. CDR1 LNHDA and CDR2 SQIVND were looked up in the germline V gene (reference sequence). This chain joins TRBV19 to TRBJ2-3; the D gene cannot be named for sure. The clonotype was recovered from a woman aged 18-30 years in good health and CMV-seronegative. Sequencing was carried out using PBMCs. The CDR3 region: CASSLASTFSTDTQYF. At the DNA level, the sequence is TGTGCCAGTAGTTTGGCCTCAACCTTTAGCACAGATACGCAGTATTTT.